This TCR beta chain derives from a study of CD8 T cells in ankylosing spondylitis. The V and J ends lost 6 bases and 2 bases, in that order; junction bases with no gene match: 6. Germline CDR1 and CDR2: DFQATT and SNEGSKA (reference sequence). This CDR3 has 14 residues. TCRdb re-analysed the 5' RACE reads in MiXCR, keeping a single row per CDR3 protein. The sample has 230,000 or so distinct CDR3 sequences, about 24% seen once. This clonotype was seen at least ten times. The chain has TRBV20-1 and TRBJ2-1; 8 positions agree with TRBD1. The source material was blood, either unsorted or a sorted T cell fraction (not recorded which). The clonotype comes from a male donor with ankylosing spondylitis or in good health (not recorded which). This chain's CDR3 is CSAPKTGAYNEQFF. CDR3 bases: TGCAGTGCGCCAAAGACAGGGGCCTACAATGAGCAGTTCTTC.